This T cell receptor (beta chain) emerged from a study of early stage breast cancer tumors. Study in general: Invasive lobular carcinomas made up about 35% of the 12 ER+/PR+/HER2- tumors. Regarding the study as a whole: Most shared enriched TCRB sequences were commonly generated ones.

This CDR3 has 14 residues. Trimming removed 2 bases at V and 1 base at J, with 8 bases between. Germline CDR1 MNHEY, CDR2 SVGAGI. With regard to this clone: Its cognate antigen is unknown.

Assay: immunoSEQ multiplex PCR; the TCRdb copy retains only in-frame clones and omits some. The sample lists tens of thousands of clones, about 74% occurring once. The chain uses TRBV6-5 and TRBJ1-1, with D possibly matching TRBD1 (5 bases). The source of this sequence is a person in their twenties or thirties with breast cancer. The specimen was blood. CDR3 residues: CASSYQGSNTEAFF. The CDR3 DNA reads TGTGCCAGCAGTTACCAGGGTTCGAACACTGAAGCTTTCTTT.